Detailed here is one T cell receptor (beta chain). Method: immunoSEQ multiplex PCR; TCRdb's copy keeps in-frame clones and lacks some. This sample yields approximately 1,000,000 clones, of which 60% to 80% are seen a single time; approximately 0.95% belongs to the top ten. These data come from a study of shared clonotypes between healthy human individuals. Study-wide background: Two female and a few male donors aged 18 to 49 were enrolled.

The V and J ends lost 4 bases and 8 bases respectively, with 18 bases between them. CDR3 length equals 15 residues. Germline CDR1 MNHNY, CDR2 SVGAGI (reference sequence). The TCR comes from a man aged 18-30 years in good health. Some clones in this sample may be carry-over from other donors' samples. The J gene is TRBJ2-4, the V gene TRBV6-6, with D hard to call. Sequences were obtained from memory CD4+ T cells from PBMCs. Stated subset: CD45RA-negative fraction. CDR3: CASSSTGRSLDIQYF. The CDR3 DNA reads TGTGCCAGCAGTTCGACCGGACGGTCCCTCGACATTCAGTACTTC.